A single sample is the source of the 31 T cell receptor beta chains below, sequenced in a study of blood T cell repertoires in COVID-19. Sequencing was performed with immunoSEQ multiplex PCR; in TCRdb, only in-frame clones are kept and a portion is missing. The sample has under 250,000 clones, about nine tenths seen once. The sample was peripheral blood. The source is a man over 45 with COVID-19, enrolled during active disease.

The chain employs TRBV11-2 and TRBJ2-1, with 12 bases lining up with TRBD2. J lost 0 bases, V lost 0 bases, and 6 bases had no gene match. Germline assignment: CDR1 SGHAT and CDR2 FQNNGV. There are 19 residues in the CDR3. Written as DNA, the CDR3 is TGTGCCAGCAGCTTAGAACTAGCGGGAGGATATAGCTCCTACAATGAGCAGTTCTTC. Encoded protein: CASSLELAGGYSSYNEQFF. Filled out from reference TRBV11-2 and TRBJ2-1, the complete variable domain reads EAGVAQSPRYKIIEKRQSVAFWCNPISGHATLYWYQQILGQGPKLLIQFQNNGVVDDSQLPKDRFSAERLKGVDSTLKIQPAKLEDSAVYLCASSLELAGGYSSYNEQFFGPGTRLTVL.

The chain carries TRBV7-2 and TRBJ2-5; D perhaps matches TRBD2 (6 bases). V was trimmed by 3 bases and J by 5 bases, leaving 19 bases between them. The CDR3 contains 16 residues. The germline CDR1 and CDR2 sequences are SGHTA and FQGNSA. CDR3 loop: CASSFQLASTGETQYF. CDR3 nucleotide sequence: TGTGCCAGCAGCTTCCAACTAGCCTCCACGGGCGAGACCCAGTACTTC.

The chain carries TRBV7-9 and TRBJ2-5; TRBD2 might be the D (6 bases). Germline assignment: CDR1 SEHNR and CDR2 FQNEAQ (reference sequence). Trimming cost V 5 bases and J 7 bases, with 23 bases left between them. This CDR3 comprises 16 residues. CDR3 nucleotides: TGTGCCAGCAGCCCTCCCGAGACGGGACTGATAGGGACCCAGTACTTC. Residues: CASSPPETGLIGTQYF.

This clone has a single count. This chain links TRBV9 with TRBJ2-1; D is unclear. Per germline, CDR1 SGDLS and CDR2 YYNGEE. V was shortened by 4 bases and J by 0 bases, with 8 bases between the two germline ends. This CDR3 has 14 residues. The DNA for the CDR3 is TGTGCCAGCAGCTCGACAAGCTCCTACAATGAGCAGTTCTTC. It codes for CASSSTSSYNEQFF.

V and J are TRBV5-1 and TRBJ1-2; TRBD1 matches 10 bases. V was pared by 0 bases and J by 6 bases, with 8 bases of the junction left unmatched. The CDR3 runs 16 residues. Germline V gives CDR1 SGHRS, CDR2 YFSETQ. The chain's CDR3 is CASSLATTGTGDGYTF. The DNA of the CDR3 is TGCGCCAGCAGCTTGGCTACCACCGGGACAGGGGATGGCTACACCTTC. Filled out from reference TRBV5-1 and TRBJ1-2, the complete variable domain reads KAGVTQTPRYLIKTRGQQVTLSCSPISGHRSVSWYQQTPGQGLQFLFEYFSETQRNKGNFPGRFSGRQFSNSRSEMNVSTLELGDSALYLCASSLATTGTGDGYTFGSGTRLTVV.

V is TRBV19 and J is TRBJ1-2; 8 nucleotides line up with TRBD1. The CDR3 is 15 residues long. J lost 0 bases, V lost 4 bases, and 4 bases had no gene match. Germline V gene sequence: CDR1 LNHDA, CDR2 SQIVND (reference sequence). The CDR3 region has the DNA TGTGCCAGTAGTAACGGACAGGGAGCTAACTATGGCTACACCTTC. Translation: CASSNGQGANYGYTF.

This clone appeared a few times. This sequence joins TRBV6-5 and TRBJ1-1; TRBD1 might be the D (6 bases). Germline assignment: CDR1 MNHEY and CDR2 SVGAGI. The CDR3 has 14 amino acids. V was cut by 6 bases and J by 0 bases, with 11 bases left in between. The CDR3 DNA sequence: TGTGCCAGCAGGGCGGACAGAATGAACACTGAAGCTTTCTTT. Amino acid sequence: CASRADRMNTEAFF.

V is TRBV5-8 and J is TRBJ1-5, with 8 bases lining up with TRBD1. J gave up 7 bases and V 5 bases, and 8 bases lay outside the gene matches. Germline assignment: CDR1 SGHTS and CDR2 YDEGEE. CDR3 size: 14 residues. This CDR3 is CASRDQGARQPQHF. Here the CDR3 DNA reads TGTGCCAGCAGAGACCAGGGGGCGCGGCAGCCCCAGCATTTT.

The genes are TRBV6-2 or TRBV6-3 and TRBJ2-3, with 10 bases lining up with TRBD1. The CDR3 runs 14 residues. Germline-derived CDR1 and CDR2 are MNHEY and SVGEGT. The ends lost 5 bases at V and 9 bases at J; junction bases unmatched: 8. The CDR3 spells CASSPRQGALTQYF. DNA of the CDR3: TGTGCCAGCAGTCCAAGACAGGGGGCTCTAACGCAGTATTTT.

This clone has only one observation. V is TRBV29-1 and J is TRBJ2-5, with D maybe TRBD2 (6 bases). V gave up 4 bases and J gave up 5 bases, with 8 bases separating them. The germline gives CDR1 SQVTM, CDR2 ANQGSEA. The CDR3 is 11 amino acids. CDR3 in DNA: TGCAGCGTTGTGGGGGGTGAGACCCAGTACTTC. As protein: CSVVGGETQYF.

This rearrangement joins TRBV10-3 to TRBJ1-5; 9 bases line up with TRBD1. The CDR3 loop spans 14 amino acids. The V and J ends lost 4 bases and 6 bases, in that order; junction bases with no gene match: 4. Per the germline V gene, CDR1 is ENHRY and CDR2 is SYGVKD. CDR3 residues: CAISAGTGIQPQHF. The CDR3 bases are TGTGCCATCAGTGCAGGGACAGGGATTCAGCCCCAGCATTTT.

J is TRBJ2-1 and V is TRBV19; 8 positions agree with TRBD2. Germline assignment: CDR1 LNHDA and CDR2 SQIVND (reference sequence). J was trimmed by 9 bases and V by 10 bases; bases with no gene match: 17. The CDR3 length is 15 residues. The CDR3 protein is CATKRSGIRFGEQFF. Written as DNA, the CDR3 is TGTGCCACTAAGCGTAGCGGGATCCGTTTTGGTGAGCAGTTCTTC.

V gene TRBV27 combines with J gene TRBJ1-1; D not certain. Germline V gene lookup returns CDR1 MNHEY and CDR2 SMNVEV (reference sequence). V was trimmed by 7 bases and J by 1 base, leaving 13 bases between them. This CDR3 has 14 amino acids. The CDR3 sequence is CASNPSPGNTEAFF. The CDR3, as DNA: TGTGCCAGCAACCCCTCCCCGGGGAACACTGAAGCTTTCTTT.

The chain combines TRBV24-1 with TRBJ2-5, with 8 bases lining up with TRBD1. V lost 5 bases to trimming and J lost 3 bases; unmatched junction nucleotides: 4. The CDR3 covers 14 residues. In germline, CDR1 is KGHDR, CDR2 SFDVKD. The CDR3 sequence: CATSGGTGEETQYF. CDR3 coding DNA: TGTGCCACCAGTGGTGGGACAGGAGAAGAGACCCAGTACTTC.

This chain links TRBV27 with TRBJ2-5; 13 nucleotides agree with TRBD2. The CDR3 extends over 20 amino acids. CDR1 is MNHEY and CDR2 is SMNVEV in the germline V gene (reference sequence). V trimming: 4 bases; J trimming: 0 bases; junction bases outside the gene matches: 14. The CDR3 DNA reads TGTGCCAGCAGTTCCTTGACTAGCGGGGGGCCCCGGAGGTACCAAGAGACCCAGTACTTC. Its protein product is CASSSLTSGGPRRYQETQYF.

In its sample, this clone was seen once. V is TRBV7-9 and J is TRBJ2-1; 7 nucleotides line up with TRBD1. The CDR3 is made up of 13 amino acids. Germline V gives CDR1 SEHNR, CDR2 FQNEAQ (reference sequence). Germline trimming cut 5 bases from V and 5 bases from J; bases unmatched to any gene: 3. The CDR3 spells CASSRGQNNEQFF. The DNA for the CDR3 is TGTGCCAGCAGCAGGGGACAGAACAATGAGCAGTTCTTC.

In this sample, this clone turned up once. In nucleotides, the CDR3 is TGTGCCAGCAGTTTAAGGGGGCAGGGCAATCAGCCCCAGCATTTT. Translating gives CASSLRGQGNQPQHF. The rearrangement joins TRBV28 to TRBJ1-5, with TRBD1 matching 7 bases. The trim removed 2 bases at V and 2 bases at J, leaving 3 bases unmatched. The CDR3 sequence is 15 residues long. The germline V gene encodes CDR1 MDHEN and CDR2 SYDVKM.

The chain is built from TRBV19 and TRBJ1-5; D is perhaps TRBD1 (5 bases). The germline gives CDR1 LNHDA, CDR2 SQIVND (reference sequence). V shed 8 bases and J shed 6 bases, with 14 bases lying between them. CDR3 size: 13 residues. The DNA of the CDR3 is TGTGCCAGTGCGCAGGGCAACGGTCAGCCCCAGCATTTT. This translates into CASAQGNGQPQHF.

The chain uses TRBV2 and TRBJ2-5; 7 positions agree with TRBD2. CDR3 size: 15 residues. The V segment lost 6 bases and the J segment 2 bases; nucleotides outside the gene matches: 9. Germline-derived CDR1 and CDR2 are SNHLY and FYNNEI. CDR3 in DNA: TGTGCCAGCAGCGTCACCCGACTAGCTCAAGAGACCCAGTACTTC. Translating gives CASSVTRLAQETQYF. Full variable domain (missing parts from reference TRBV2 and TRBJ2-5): EPEVTQTPSHQVTQMGQEVILRCVPISNHLYFYWYRQILGQKVEFLVSFYNNEISEKSEIFDDQFSVERPDGSNFTLKIRSTKLEDSAMYFCASSVTRLAQETQYFGPGTRLLVL.

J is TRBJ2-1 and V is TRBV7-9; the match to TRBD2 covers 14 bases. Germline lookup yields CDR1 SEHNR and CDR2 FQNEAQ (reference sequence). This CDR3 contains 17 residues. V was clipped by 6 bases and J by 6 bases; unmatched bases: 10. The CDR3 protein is CASRTTSGRASGNEQFF. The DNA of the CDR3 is TGTGCCAGCAGGACGACTAGCGGGAGGGCTAGTGGCAATGAGCAGTTCTTC.

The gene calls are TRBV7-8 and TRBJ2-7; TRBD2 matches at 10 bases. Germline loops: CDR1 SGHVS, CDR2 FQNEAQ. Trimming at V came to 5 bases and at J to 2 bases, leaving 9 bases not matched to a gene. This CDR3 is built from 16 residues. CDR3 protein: CASSRSSGGLPYEQYF. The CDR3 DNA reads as TGTGCCAGCAGCCGTTCTAGCGGGGGTCTCCCCTACGAGCAGTACTTC.

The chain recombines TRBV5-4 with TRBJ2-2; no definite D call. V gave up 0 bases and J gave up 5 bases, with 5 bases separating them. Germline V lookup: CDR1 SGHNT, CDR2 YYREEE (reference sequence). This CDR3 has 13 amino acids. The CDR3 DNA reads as TGTGCCAGCAGCTTGGAGCGAACCGGGGAGCTGTTTTTT. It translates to CASSLERTGELFF.

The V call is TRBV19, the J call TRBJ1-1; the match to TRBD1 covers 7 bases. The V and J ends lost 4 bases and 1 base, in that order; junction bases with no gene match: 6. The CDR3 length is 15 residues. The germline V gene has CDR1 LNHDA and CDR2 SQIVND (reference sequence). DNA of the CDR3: TGTGCCAGTAGTAGACGGACAGGAGGGAACACTGAAGCTTTCTTT. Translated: CASSRRTGGNTEAFF.

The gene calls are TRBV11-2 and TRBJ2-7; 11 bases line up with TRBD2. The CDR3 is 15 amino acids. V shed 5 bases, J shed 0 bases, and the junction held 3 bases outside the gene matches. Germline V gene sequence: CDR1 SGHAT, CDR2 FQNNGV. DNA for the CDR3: TGTGCCAGCAGCGCAACTAGCGGGAGCTCCTACGAGCAGTACTTC. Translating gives CASSATSGSSYEQYF. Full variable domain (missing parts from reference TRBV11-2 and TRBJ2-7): EAGVAQSPRYKIIEKRQSVAFWCNPISGHATLYWYQQILGQGPKLLIQFQNNGVVDDSQLPKDRFSAERLKGVDSTLKIQPAKLEDSAVYLCASSATSGSSYEQYFGPGTRLTVT.

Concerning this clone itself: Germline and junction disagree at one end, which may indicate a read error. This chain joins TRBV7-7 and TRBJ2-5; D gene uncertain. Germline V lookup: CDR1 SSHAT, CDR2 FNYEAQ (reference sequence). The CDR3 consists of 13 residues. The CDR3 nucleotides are TGTGCTAGCAGCTTATCAGAGGTGGAGACCCAGTACTTC. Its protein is CASSLSEVETQYF.

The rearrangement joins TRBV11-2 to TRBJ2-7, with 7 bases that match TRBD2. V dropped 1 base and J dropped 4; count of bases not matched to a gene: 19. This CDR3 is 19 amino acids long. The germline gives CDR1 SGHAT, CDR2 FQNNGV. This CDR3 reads CASSLASAPSGAAQYEQYF. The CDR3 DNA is TGTGCCAGCAGCTTAGCTTCCGCCCCCAGCGGGGCAGCGCAGTACGAGCAGTACTTC.

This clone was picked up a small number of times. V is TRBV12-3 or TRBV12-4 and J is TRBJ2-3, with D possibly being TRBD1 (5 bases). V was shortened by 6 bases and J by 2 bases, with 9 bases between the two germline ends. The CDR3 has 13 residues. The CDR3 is CASRPTATDTQYF. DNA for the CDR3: TGTGCCAGCAGGCCGACAGCCACAGATACGCAGTATTTT.

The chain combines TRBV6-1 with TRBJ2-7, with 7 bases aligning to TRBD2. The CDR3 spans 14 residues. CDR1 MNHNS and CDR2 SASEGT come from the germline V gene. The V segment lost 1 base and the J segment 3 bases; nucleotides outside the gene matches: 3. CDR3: CASSEVPGGYEQYF. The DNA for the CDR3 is TGTGCCAGCAGTGAAGTTCCGGGGGGCTACGAGCAGTACTTC.

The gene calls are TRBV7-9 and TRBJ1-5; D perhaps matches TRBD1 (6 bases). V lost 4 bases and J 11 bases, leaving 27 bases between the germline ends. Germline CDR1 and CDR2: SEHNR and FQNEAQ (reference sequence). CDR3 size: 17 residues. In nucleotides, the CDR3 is TGTGCCAGCAGCTCGGACAGCCCTAGCATCGGGGAATGGTCCCAGCATTTT. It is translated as CASSSDSPSIGEWSQHF.

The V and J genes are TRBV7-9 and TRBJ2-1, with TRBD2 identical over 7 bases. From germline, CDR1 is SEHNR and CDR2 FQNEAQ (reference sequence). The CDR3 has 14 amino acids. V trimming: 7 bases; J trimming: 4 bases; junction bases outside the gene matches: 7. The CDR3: CASTLAELYNEQFF. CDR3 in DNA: TGTGCCAGCACCCTAGCGGAGCTTTACAATGAGCAGTTCTTC.

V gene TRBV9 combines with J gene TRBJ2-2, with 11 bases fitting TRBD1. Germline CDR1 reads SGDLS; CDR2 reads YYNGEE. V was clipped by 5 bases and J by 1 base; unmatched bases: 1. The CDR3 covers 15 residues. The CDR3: CASRGTGGNTGELFF. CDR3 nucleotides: TGTGCCAGCAGAGGGACAGGGGGGAACACCGGGGAGCTGTTTTTT.